This TCR beta chain was profiled in a study of memory CD4+ T cells and cytomegalovirus serostatus (dated by TCRdb to the late 2010s). About the full investigation: A total of roughly 35 healthy Belgian adults, of whom 9 were CMV seropositive and about 24 were CMV seronegative, were included in the cohort. To replicate a published TCR-based CMV serostatus classifier, the study sequenced CD4+ memory TCRbeta repertoires from a Belgian cohort whose cytomegalovirus serostatus was known. Overall study outcomes, separate from this receptor: On the Belgian cohort, the classifier based on the original framework reached a median bootstrapped AUC of roughly 0.94, with a 95% CI of 0.76-1.00. The results were interpreted as suggesting that the CMV-associated TCR signature is largely present in the CD4+ memory repertoire. Only CD4+CD45RO+ memory cells were sequenced, in contrast to the original study, in which naive and memory CD4+ and CD8+ populations were covered. CMV serostatus prediction reached a median bootstrapped AUC of approximately 0.96 with the original framework and just over 0.9 with a US-trained random forest. Among the 150 or so previously reported CMV-associated TCRbeta sequences, some 67 showed up in the CD4+ memory repertoires, with each one found in between one and five individuals.

Genomic DNA was extracted from sorted cells with the Quick-DNA Microprep Kit. Amplification of TCRbeta DNA was done with the immunoSEQ hsTCRbeta kit, following the protocol from the manufacturer. An Illumina MiSeq instrument was used to sequence the TCRbeta libraries. As for the original processing: After out-of-frame sequences were removed, 2.4 million or so distinct TCRbeta sequences remained, averaging approximately 68,000 per individual. Each individual was scored by the count of around 160 previously reported CMV-associated TCRbeta sequences and the total productive distinct TCRbeta count. A beta-binomial model was reimplemented in Python, and scikit-learn random forests with default parameters were trained on data from the US cohort. Classifier performance on the Belgian cohort was summarized as median AUC with percentile confidence intervals over 10,000 bootstrap iterations. The table was pulled from immuneACCESS by TCRdb, which kept in-frame rearrangements only. Such tables lose some clones; where checked, under half of the loss comes from unresolved V genes, and the rest has no known cause. Clone size and V and J calls were adopted from that table, with D and trimming inferred from the DNA. This sample holds under 45,000 clones; roughly four fifths were observed only once. The ten largest clones take up about 6% of the sample.

A FACSAria II was used to sort memory CD4+ T cells, defined as single viable CD3+CD4+CD8-CD45RO+ cells. CMV serostatus was determined with a Roche Elecsys assay detecting serum IgG against CMV pp150, pp28, p38 and p52. Following thawing, total CD4+ T cells were enriched through positive selection using CD4 magnetic microbeads. Samples originated from another study that specifically interrogated the CD4+ T cell memory repertoire. Following standard operating procedures, peripheral blood mononuclear cells were isolated and cryopreserved, while serum was kept at -80 degrees C. CD3-PerCP (BW264/56), CD4-APC (RPA-T4), CD45RO-PE (UCHT1) and CD8-Pacific Orange (3B5) antibodies were used for staining, and non-viable cells were excluded with Sytox blue. The V end gives up 2 bases and the J end 3 bases, leaving 3 bases in the junction not matched to a gene. CDR1 and CDR2 were assigned from the germline V gene as SGHAT and FQNNGV. Including the terminal cysteine and phenylalanine, the CDR3 comprises 14 residues. Only the CDR3 part of the read is kept: 42 bases, read in frame from the first base.

A remark on this clone: What antigen it recognizes has not been identified. No base qualities exist here, and no much larger clone lies one base off it.

What was sequenced was memory CD4+ T cells from blood. The chain was built from TRBV11-2 and TRBJ1-1; the junction holds 7 bases that match TRBD1. This clonotype was obtained from an adult in good health and CMV-seronegative. The CDR3 region has the sequence CASSLRQGHTEAFF. The sequence in DNA is TGTGCCAGCAGCTTAAGACAGGGACACACTGAAGCTTTCTTT.